Presented here are 8 T cell receptor beta chains from one specimen sequenced in a study of shared clonotypes between healthy human individuals. Naive CD8 cells, CD45RO-negative and positively selected for CCR7, excluded terminally differentiated effector memory CD45RA+ cells. Produced via immunoSEQ multiplex PCR; TCRdb's table is partial and in-frame only. This table holds about 1,800,000 clones, roughly 95% found once. Sequenced material: naive CD8+ T cells sorted from blood. The receptors here all came from a man younger than 35 in good health.

V is TRBV7-2 and J is TRBJ1-2, with TRBD1 as a possible D gene (5 bases). The V and J ends lost 0 bases and 6 bases respectively, with 14 bases between them. The CDR3 is 15 residues long. Germline CDR1 SGHTA, CDR2 FQGNSA. The CDR3 protein is CASSLARDSRDGYTF. DNA for the CDR3: TGTGCCAGCAGCTTAGCGAGGGACTCTCGGGATGGCTACACCTTC.

The rearrangement joins TRBV6-1 to TRBJ1-5; D remains ambiguous. V was clipped by 2 bases and J by 4 bases, with 12 bases between them. Looked up from germline, CDR1 is MNHNS and CDR2 is SASEGT. This CDR3 contains 15 residues. CDR3 sequence: CASSEYGQTNQPQHF. The CDR3 DNA sequence: TGTGCCAGCAGTGAATATGGGCAGACGAATCAGCCCCAGCATTTT.

The CDR3 DNA reads TGTGCCAGCAGCGAGCTTCCCGGACAGATCATGAACACTGAAGCTTTCTTT. Protein: CASSELPGQIMNTEAFF. The gene calls are TRBV7-2 and TRBJ1-1; TRBD1 might be the D (6 bases). This CDR3 spans 17 amino acids. Per the germline V gene, CDR1 is SGHTA and CDR2 is FQGNSA. V lost 5 bases to trimming and J lost 0 bases, with 19 bases between them.

The table lists this clone with a count of one. This rearrangement joins TRBV6-5 to TRBJ2-7, with D unclear. The CDR3 runs to 14 residues. Germline V gene lookup returns CDR1 MNHEY and CDR2 SVGAGI. Trimming removed 0 bases at V and 2 bases at J, with 8 bases between. The CDR3 DNA reads TGTGCCAGCAGTTACTCGGAGTCCCCCTACGAGCAGTACTTC. Its translation is CASSYSESPYEQYF.

The V and J genes are TRBV6-5 and TRBJ1-2; D is ambiguous. Trimming stripped 0 bases from V and 3 bases from J, with 11 bases between. In germline, CDR1 is MNHEY, CDR2 SVGAGI. The CDR3 spans 15 residues. The CDR3 spells CASSYSSVGYYGYTF. The CDR3 coding sequence is TGTGCCAGCAGTTACTCTTCCGTAGGCTACTATGGCTACACCTTC.

This clone was observed once. The V and J genes are TRBV2 and TRBJ2-5, with D uncertain. V was cut by 5 bases and J by 1 base, with 17 bases left in between. The germline V gene has CDR1 SNHLY and CDR2 FYNNEI. The CDR3 sequence is 16 residues long. The CDR3 is CASSTNPRVSQETQYF. The CDR3 DNA is TGTGCCAGCAGTACTAACCCCCGGGTCTCCCAAGAGACCCAGTACTTC. The variable domain in full, with the rest retrieved from reference TRBV2 and TRBJ2-5, is EPEVTQTPSHQVTQMGQEVILRCVPISNHLYFYWYRQILGQKVEFLVSFYNNEISEKSEIFDDQFSVERPDGSNFTLKIRSTKLEDSAMYFCASSTNPRVSQETQYFGPGTRLLVL.

This chain links TRBV30 with TRBJ2-7; 9 positions match TRBD1. After removal of 5 bases from V and 5 bases from J, the junction contained 13 bases not matched to a gene. This CDR3 comprises 15 residues. The V gene's germline CDR1 is GTSNPN and CDR2 SVGIG (reference sequence). DNA for the CDR3: TGTGCCTGGGGACCGGGACAGGGTATTTGGAACGAGCAGTACTTC. Protein product: CAWGPGQGIWNEQYF.

V and J are TRBV4-1 and TRBJ1-4; D gene unclear. The CDR3 is 14 amino acids. Germline CDR1 reads MGHRA; CDR2 reads YSYEKL. V lost 1 base, J lost 6 bases, and 9 bases lay in between. DNA for the CDR3: TGCGCCAGCAGCCAAGCTTGGGGAGATGAAAAACTGTTTTTT. It translates to CASSQAWGDEKLFF.